This T cell receptor (beta chain) originates from a study of cytomegalovirus exposure and HLA in healthy donors. Study results and caveats: Cytomegalovirus-associated TCR beta chains were listed, numbering 150 to 200. A later analysis showed HLA-associated TCR beta chains outstripping equally common others in clonal expansion.

Germline V gene data show CDR1 as LNHDA and CDR2 as SQIVND (reference sequence). J gave up 7 bases and V 4 bases, and 7 bases lay outside the gene matches. The CDR3 covers 14 residues. The PCR had 60 Vbeta and 13 Jbeta primers. Sequencing was performed with immunoSEQ multiplex PCR; in TCRdb, only in-frame clones are kept and a portion is missing. The top ten hold more than 0.9% of the sample, which has 100,000 to 150,000 clones, roughly four fifths seen once. Details on this clone: Antigen specificity is unknown.

This chain links TRBV19 with TRBJ2-1; 7 positions agree with TRBD2. This clonotype was obtained from a boy younger than 18 in good health and CMV-seronegative. Material for sequencing was PBMCs. CDR3 protein: CASSTLISGNEQFF. CDR3 coding DNA: TGTGCCAGTAGTACCCTAATTAGCGGGAATGAGCAGTTCTTC.